Listed below are T cell receptor beta chains from one sample, sequenced in a study of metastatic and nonmetastatic thyroid tumors. TCRdb reassembled clones from the PCR reads with MiXCR. The data contain 25,000 to 35,000 clones, 17% of them singletons. The sample consisted of blood. Every receptor here comes from a female donor with papillary thyroid cancer or a benign thyroid nodule (not recorded which). Some clones in this sample may be carry-over from other donors' samples. The CDR3 runs from the conserved cysteine through the conserved F or W. The D gene is left open where the match is weak. Only some rows state a clone size, as once, few, many or a class for expanded clones.

abundance: many
d_gene: .
len: 13
v_gene: TRBV24-1
CDR3aa: CATRAEAQETQYF

abundance: many
d_gene: .
len: 16
v_gene: TRBV5-4
CDR3aa: CASSPQVGSDSGELFF

abundance: few
d_gene: TRBD2
len: 18
v_gene: TRBV4-1
CDR3aa: CASSQARLAGGSTDTQYF

abundance: medium-sized
d_gene: TRBD2
len: 20
v_gene: TRBV25-1
CDR3aa: CASSPRLGLAGQGSYNEQFF

abundance: many
d_gene: .
len: 14
v_gene: TRBV4-2
CDR3aa: CASSQELAKNIQYF

abundance: .
d_gene: TRBD1
len: 15
v_gene: TRBV5-5
CDR3aa: CASRVGQSNQETQYF

abundance: many
d_gene: .
len: 16
v_gene: TRBV4-3
CDR3aa: CASSQDEGGAGTEAFF

abundance: .
d_gene: .
len: 13
v_gene: TRBV10-3
CDR3aa: CAIIGSVAYEQYF

abundance: many
d_gene: TRBD1
len: 14
v_gene: TRBV6-1
CDR3aa: CASRDGTGGKPQHF

abundance: many
d_gene: .
len: 13
v_gene: TRBV20-1
CDR3aa: CRADSPTTDTQYF

abundance: medium-sized
d_gene: .
len: 13
v_gene: TRBV6-1
CDR3aa: CASKETGNSPLHF

abundance: many
d_gene: .
len: 13
v_gene: TRBV13
CDR3aa: CASSFGQNTEAFF

abundance: .
d_gene: TRBD2
len: 15
v_gene: TRBV20-1
CDR3aa: CSALYSGGSKETKYF

abundance: many
d_gene: .
len: 16
v_gene: TRBV24-1
CDR3aa: CATSDSQGSSYNEQFF

abundance: many
d_gene: .
len: 13
v_gene: TRBV30
CDR3aa: CAWSGSVNTEAFF

abundance: many
d_gene: TRBD1
len: 15
v_gene: TRBV7-9
CDR3aa: CASSLGQGARETQYF

abundance: few
d_gene: .
len: 15
v_gene: TRBV5-1
CDR3aa: CASSTTGGGSYEQYF

abundance: .
d_gene: .
len: 15
v_gene: TRBV6-1
CDR3aa: CASTGAWGWTYEQYF

abundance: many
d_gene: .
len: 13
v_gene: TRBV19
CDR3aa: CASSMRGKETQYF

abundance: many
d_gene: TRBD2
len: 14
v_gene: TRBV7-2
CDR3aa: CASSSPGLLNEQFF

abundance: many
d_gene: .
len: 12
v_gene: TRBV28
CDR3aa: CASRDSNSPLHF

abundance: many
d_gene: .
len: 17
v_gene: TRBV10-1
CDR3aa: CASSDPSRPPGSNEQFF

abundance: .
d_gene: .
len: 16
v_gene: TRBV7-6
CDR3aa: CASSFLLSGVADTQYF

abundance: few
d_gene: TRBD2
len: 15
v_gene: TRBV6-1
CDR3aa: CACSVGGSGSGEQSF

abundance: few
d_gene: .
len: 13
v_gene: TRBV12-3/TRBV12-4
CDR3aa: CASSFRGGESYTF

abundance: many
d_gene: .
len: 16
v_gene: TRBV19
CDR3aa: CASSIMGRGGGDTQYF

abundance: many
d_gene: TRBD2
len: 19
v_gene: TRBV3-1
CDR3aa: CASSQDPRRLAGLSYEQYF

abundance: many
d_gene: .
len: 15
v_gene: TRBV9
CDR3aa: CASSVAPYSNTEAFF

abundance: many
d_gene: TRBD2
len: 15
v_gene: TRBV29-1
CDR3aa: CSVNPGLAGGNEQFF

abundance: many
d_gene: .
len: 13
v_gene: TRBV9
CDR3aa: CASSGTNGNEQFF

abundance: few
d_gene: .
len: 17
v_gene: TRBV6-1
CDR3aa: CASSEAWGLGGGDTQYF

abundance: .
d_gene: TRBD1
len: 13
v_gene: TRBV7-2
CDR3aa: CASSPDRACGYTF

abundance: many
d_gene: .
len: 14
v_gene: TRBV3-1
CDR3aa: CASKGGHSGNTIYF

abundance: many
d_gene: .
len: 14
v_gene: TRBV19
CDR3aa: CASGKGPVNSPLHF

abundance: .
d_gene: TRBD2
len: 14
v_gene: TRBV28
CDR3aa: CASSAGLDYNEQFF

abundance: many
d_gene: TRBD1
len: 15
v_gene: TRBV4-1
CDR3aa: CASSPGDRVHYGYTF

abundance: .
d_gene: .
len: 13
v_gene: TRBV11-3
CDR3aa: CASSFVRQDTQYF

abundance: many
d_gene: .
len: 12
v_gene: TRBV2
CDR3aa: CANLDWMGAQYF

abundance: many
d_gene: .
len: 13
v_gene: TRBV19
CDR3aa: CASRKSGANVLTF

abundance: few
d_gene: TRBD2
len: 15
v_gene: TRBV12-3/TRBV12-4
CDR3aa: CASSTSGRASGELFF

abundance: few
d_gene: .
len: 13
v_gene: TRBV28
CDR3aa: CASRGPRNYVYTF

abundance: .
d_gene: .
len: 15
v_gene: TRBV5-1
CDR3aa: CASSWGENMNNEAFF

abundance: .
d_gene: .
len: 13
v_gene: TRBV20-1
CDR3aa: CSARTQLNYGYTF

abundance: .
d_gene: .
len: 15
v_gene: TRBV7-2
CDR3aa: CASSLGPGSALGYTF

abundance: many
d_gene: TRBD1
len: 15
v_gene: TRBV6-4
CDR3aa: CASSDGTGGTDTQYF

abundance: many
d_gene: TRBD1
len: 15
v_gene: TRBV2
CDR3aa: CASSRDRGRTGELFF